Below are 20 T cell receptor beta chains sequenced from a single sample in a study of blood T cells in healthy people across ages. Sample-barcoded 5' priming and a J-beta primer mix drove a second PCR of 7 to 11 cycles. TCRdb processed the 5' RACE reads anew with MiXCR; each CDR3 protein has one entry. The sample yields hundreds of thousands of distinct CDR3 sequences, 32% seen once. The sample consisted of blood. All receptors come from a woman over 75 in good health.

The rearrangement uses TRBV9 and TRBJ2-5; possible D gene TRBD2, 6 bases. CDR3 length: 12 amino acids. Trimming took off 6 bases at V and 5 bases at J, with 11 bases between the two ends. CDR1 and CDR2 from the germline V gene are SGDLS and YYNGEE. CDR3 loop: CASNQEGETQYF. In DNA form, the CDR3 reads TGTGCCAGCAACCAGGAGGGGGAGACCCAGTACTTC.

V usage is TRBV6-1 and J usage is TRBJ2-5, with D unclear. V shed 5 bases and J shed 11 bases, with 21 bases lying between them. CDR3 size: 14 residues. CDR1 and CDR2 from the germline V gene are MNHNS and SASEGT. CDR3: CASSPGSSYNEQYF. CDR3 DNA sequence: TGTGCCAGCAGTCCGGGTTCCTCCTACAATGAGCAGTACTTC.

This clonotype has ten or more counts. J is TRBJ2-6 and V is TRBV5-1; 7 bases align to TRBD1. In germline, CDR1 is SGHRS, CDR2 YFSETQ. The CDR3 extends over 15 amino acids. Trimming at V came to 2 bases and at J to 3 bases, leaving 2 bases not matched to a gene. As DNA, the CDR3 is TGCGCCAGCAGCTTCGACAGGGTTGGGGCCAACGTCCTGACTTTC. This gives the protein CASSFDRVGANVLTF.

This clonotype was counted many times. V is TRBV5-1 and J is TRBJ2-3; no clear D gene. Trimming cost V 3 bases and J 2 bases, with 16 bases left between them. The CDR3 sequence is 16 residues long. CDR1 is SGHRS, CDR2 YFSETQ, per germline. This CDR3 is CASSSQFQANTDTQYF. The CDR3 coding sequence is TGCGCCAGCAGCTCCCAATTCCAGGCCAACACAGATACGCAGTATTTT.

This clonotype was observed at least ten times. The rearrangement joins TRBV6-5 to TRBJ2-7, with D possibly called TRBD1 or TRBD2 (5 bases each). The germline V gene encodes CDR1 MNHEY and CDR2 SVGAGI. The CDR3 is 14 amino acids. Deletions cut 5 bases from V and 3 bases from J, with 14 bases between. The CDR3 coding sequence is TGTGCCAGCAGTCCCCGGGAAGGGGACTACGAGCAGTACTTC. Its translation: CASSPREGDYEQYF.

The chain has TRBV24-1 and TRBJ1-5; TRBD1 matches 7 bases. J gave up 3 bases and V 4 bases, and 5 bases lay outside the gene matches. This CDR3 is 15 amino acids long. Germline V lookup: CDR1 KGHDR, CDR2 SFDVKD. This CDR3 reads CATSDTTGINQPQHF. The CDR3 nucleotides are TGTGCCACCAGTGACACGACAGGGATCAATCAGCCCCAGCATTTT.

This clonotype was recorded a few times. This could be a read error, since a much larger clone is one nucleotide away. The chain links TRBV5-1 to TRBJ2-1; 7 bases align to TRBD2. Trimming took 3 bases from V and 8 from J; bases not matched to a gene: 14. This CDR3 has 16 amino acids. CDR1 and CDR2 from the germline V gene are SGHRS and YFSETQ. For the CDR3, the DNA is TGCGCCAGCAGCTCAGGACTAGAGCCACAACGCCATGAGCAGTTCTTC. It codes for CASSSGLEPQRHEQFF. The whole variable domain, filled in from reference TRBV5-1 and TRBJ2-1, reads KAGVTQTPRYLIKTRGQQVTLSCSPISGHRSVSWYQQTPGQGLQFLFEYFSETQRNKGNFPGRFSGRQFSNSRSEMNVSTLELGDSALYLCASSSGLEPQRHEQFFGPGTRLTVL.

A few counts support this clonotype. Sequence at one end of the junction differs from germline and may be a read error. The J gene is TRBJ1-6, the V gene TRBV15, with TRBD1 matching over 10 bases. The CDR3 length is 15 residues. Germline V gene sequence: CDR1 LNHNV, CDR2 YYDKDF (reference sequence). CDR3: CATSKGQGNNSPPHF. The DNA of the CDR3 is TGTGCCACCAGCAAGGGACAGGGGAATAATTCGCCCCCCCACTTT.

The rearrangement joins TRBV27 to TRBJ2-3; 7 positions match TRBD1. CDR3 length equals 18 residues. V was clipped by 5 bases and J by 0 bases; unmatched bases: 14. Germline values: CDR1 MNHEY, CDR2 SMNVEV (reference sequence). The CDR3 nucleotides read TGTGCCAGCAGTCTATACTTAGGGACAGAAACTAGCACAGATACGCAGTATTTT. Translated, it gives CASSLYLGTETSTDTQYF.

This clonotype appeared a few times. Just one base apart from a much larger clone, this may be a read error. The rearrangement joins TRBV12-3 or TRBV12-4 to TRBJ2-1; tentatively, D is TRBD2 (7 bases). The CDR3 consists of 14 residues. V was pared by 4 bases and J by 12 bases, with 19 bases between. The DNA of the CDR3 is TGTGCCAGCAGTTCCCGGGGGGCCGTACATGGGCAGTTCTTC. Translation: CASSSRGAVHGQFF.

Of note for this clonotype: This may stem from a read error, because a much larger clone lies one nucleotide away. Written as DNA, the CDR3 is TGTGCCACCAGCGAGGGGTGTAGAGGCTACACCTTC. Translated: CATSEGCRGYTF. The rearrangement uses TRBV15 and TRBJ1-2; possible D gene TRBD1, 5 bases. V lost 5 bases to trimming and J lost 8 bases, with 12 bases between them. This CDR3 comprises 12 residues. Germline-derived CDR1 and CDR2 are LNHNV and YYDKDF (reference sequence).

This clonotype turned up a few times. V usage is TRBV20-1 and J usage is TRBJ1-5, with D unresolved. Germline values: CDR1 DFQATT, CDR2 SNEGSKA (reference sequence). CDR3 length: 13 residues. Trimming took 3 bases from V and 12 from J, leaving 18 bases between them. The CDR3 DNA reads TGCAGTGCTAGTAGTGGGCCCGGTTTCCTCCAGCATTTT. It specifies CSASSGPGFLQHF.

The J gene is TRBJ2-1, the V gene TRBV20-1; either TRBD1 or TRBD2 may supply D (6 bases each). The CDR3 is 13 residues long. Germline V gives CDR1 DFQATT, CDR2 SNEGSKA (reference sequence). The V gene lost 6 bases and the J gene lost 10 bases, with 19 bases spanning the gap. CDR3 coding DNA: TGCAGTGCCGCAACTAGACGGGGGCGGGAGCAGTTCTTC. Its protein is CSAATRRGREQFF.

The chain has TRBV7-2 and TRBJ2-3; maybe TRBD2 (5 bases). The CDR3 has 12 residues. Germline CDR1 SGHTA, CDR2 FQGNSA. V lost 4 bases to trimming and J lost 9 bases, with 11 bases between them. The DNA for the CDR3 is TGTGCCAGCAGCTCGGAGGTTGCAACGCAGTATTTT. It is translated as CASSSEVATQYF.

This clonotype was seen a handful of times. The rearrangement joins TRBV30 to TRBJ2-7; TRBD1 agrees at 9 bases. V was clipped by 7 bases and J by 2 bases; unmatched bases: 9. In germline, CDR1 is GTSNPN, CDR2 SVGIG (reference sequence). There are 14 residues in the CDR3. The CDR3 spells CAFIDRGAAYEQYF. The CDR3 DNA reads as TGTGCCTTTATCGACAGGGGGGCCGCCTACGAGCAGTACTTC.

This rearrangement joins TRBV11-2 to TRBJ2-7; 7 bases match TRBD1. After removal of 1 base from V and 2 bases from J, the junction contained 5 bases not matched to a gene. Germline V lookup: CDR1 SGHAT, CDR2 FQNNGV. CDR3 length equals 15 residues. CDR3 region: CASSLVRGSAYEQYF. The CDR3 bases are TGTGCCAGCAGCTTAGTCAGGGGGTCGGCCTACGAGCAGTACTTC.

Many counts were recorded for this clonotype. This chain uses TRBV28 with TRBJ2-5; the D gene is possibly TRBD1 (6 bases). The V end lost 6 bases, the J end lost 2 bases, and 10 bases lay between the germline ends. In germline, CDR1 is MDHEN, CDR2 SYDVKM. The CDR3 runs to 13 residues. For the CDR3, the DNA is TGTGCCAGCAGATTGACAGGTCAAGAGACCCAGTACTTC. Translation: CASRLTGQETQYF.

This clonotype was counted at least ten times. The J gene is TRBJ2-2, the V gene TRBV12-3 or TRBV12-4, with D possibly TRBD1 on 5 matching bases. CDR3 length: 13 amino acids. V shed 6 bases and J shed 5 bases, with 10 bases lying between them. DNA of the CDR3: TGTGCCAGCAGCCGACAGATAACCGGGGAGCTGTTTTTT. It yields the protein CASSRQITGELFF.

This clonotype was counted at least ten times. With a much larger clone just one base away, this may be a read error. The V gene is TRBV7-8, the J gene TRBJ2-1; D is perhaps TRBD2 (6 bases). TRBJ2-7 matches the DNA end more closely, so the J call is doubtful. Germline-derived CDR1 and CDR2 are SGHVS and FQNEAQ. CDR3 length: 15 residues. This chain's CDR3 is CASSFSGNSYNEQYF. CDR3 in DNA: TGTGCCAGCAGCTTTAGCGGAAACTCCTACAATGAGCAGTACTTC.

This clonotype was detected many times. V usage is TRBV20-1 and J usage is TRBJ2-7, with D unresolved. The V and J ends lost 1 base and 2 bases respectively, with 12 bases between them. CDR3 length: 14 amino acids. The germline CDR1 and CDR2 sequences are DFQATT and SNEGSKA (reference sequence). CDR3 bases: TGCAGTGCTAGAGTCCCCAAACGCCCCTACGAGCAGTACTTC. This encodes CSARVPKRPYEQYF.